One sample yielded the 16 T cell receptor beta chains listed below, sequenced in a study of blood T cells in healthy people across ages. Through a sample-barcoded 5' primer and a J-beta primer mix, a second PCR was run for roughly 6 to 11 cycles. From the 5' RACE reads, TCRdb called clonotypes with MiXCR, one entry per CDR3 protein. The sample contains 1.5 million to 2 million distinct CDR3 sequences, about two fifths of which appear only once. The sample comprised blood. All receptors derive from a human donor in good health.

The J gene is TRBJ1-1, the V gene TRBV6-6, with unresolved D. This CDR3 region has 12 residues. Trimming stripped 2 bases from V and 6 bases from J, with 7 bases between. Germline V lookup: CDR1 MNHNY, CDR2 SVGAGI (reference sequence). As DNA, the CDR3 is TGTGCCAGCAGTTACAGGGAGGCTGAAGCTTTCTTT. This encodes CASSYREAEAFF.

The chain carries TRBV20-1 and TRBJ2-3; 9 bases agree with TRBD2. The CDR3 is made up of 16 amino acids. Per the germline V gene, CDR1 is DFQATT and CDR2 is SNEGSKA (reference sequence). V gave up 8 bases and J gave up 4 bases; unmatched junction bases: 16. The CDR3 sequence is CSPVGGGAVPADTQYF. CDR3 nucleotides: TGCAGTCCGGTTGGCGGGGGGGCCGTCCCGGCAGATACGCAGTATTTT.

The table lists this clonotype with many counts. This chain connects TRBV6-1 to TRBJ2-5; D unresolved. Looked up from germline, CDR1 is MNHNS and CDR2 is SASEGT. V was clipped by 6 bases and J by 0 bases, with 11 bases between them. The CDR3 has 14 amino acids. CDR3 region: CASSRRLYQETQYF. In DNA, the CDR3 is TGTGCCAGCAGCCGAAGGTTGTACCAAGAGACCCAGTACTTC.

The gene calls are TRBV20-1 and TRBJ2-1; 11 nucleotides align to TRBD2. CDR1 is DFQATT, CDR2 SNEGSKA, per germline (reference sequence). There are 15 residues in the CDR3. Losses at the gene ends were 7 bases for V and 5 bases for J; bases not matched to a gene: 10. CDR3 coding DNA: TGCAGTGTGCGGCTTCTAGCGGGGGGTCACAATGAGCAGTTCTTC. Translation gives CSVRLLAGGHNEQFF.

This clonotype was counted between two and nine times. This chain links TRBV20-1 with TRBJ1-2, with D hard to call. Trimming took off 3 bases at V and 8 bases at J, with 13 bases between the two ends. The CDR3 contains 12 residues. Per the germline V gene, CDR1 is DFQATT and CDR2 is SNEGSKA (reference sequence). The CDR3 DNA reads TGCAGTGCTAGGAGGTCAGGCCGGGGCTACACCTTC. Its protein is CSARRSGRGYTF.

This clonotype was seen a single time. The CDR3 here is CASLLHTGELFF. CDR3 nucleotides: TGTGCCAGCCTTCTGCACACCGGGGAGCTGTTTTTT. The chain recombines TRBV13 with TRBJ2-2; D unresolved. V gave up 8 bases and J gave up 3 bases, with 7 bases separating them. CDR3 length: 12 amino acids. The germline CDR1 and CDR2 sequences are PRHDT and FYEKMQ (reference sequence). Looking up the rest from reference TRBV13 and TRBJ2-2 gives the full variable domain: AAGVIQSPRHLIKEKRETATLKCYPIPRHDTVYWYQQGPGQDPQFLISFYEKMQSDKGSIPDRFSAQQFSDYHSELNMSSLELGDSALYFCASLLHTGELFFGEGSRLTVL.

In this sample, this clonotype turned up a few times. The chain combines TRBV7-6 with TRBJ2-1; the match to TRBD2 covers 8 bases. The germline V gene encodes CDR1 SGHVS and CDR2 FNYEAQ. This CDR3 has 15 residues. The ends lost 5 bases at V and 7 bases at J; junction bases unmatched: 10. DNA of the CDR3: TGTGCCAGCAGCCAAGAGGTTAGCGGGGCGAATGAGCAGTTCTTC. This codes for CASSQEVSGANEQFF.

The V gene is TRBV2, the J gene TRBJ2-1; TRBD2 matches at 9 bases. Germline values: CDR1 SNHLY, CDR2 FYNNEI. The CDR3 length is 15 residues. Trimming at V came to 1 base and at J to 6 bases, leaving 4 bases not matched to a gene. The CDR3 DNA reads TGTGCCAGCAGTGAAGATAGCGGGGGCCTCAATGAGCAGTTCTTC. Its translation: CASSEDSGGLNEQFF.

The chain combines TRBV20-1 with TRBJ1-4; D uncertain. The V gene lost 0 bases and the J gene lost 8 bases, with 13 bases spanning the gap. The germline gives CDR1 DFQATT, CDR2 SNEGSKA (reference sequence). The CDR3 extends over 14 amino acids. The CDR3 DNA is TGCAGTGCTAGAGATCGGTGGGGTGGGGAAAAACTGTTTTTT. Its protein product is CSARDRWGGEKLFF.

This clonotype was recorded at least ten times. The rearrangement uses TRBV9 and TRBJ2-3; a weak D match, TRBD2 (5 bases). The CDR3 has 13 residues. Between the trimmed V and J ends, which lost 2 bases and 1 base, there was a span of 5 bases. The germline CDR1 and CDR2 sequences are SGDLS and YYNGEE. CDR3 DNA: TGTGCCAGCAGCGTGAGGGGCACAGATACGCAGTATTTT. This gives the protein CASSVRGTDTQYF. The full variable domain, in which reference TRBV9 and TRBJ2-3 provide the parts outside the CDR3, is DSGVTQTPKHLITATGQRVTLRCSPRSGDLSVYWYQQSLDQGLQFLIQYYNGEERAKGNILERFSAQQFPDLHSELNLSSLELGDSALYFCASSVRGTDTQYFGPGTRLTVL.

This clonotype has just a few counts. The CDR3 loop reads CATSLSPSIRVTEASDTQYF. The CDR3 DNA reads as TGTGCCACCAGTCTTAGCCCCAGCATAAGAGTGACGGAGGCTAGTGATACGCAGTATTTT. The chain employs TRBV24-1 and TRBJ2-3; tentative D call: TRBD2 (5 bases). The CDR3 has 20 residues. V shed 6 bases and J shed 6 bases, with 33 bases lying between them. Germline CDR1 and CDR2: KGHDR and SFDVKD.

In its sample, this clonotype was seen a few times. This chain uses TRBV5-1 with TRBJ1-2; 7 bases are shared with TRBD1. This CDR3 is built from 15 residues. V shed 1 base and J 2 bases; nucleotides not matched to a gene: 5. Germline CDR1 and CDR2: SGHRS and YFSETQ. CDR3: CASSLQLGQNYGYTF. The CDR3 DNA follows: TGCGCCAGCAGCTTGCAACTGGGACAGAACTATGGCTACACCTTC.

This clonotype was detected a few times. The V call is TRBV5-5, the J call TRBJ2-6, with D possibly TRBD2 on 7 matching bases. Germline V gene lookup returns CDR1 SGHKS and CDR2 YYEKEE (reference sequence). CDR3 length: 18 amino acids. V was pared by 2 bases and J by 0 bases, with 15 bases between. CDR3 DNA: TGTGCCAGCAGCTTCCACCCGGGGGGCACCTCTGGGGCCAACGTCCTGACTTTC. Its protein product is CASSFHPGGTSGANVLTF.

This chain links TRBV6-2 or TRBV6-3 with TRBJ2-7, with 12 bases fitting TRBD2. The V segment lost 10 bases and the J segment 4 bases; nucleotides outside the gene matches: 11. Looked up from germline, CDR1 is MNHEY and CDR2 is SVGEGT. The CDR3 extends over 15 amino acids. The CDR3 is CATEGTSGGRYEQYF. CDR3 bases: TGTGCCACCGAGGGAACTAGCGGGGGGCGGTACGAGCAGTACTTC.

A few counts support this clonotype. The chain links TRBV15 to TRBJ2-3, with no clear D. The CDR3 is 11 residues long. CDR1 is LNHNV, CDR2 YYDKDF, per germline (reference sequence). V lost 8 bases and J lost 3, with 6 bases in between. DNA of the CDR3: TGTGCCACCTGGGGAACAGATACGCAGTATTTT. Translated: CATWGTDTQYF.

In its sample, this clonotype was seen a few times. As DNA, the CDR3 is TGCGCCAGCAGCCTGGAAAAGGGACTCTTTTACGAGCAGTACTTC. Translating gives CASSLEKGLFYEQYF. The chain couples TRBV5-1 to TRBJ2-7; possible D gene TRBD2, 6 bases. CDR3 length equals 15 residues. Germline values: CDR1 SGHRS, CDR2 YFSETQ. V was pared by 4 bases and J by 4 bases, with 18 bases between. The full variable domain, its missing parts supplied by reference TRBV5-1 and TRBJ2-7, is KAGVTQTPRYLIKTRGQQVTLSCSPISGHRSVSWYQQTPGQGLQFLFEYFSETQRNKGNFPGRFSGRQFSNSRSEMNVSTLELGDSALYLCASSLEKGLFYEQYFGPGTRLTVT.